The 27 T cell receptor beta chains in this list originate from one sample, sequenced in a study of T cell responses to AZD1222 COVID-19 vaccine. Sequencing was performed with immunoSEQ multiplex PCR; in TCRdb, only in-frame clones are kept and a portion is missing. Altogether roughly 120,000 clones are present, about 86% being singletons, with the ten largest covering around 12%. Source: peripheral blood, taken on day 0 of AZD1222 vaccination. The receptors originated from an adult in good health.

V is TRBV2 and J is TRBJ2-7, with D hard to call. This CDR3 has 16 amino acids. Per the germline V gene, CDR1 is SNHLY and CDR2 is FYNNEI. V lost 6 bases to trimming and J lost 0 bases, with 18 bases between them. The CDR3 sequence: CASRAQRLGPSYEQYF. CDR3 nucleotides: TGTGCCAGCAGGGCCCAAAGGTTGGGCCCCTCCTACGAGCAGTACTTC. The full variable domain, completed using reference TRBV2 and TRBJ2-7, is EPEVTQTPSHQVTQMGQEVILRCVPISNHLYFYWYRQILGQKVEFLVSFYNNEISEKSEIFDDQFSVERPDGSNFTLKIRSTKLEDSAMYFCASRAQRLGPSYEQYFGPGTRLTVT.

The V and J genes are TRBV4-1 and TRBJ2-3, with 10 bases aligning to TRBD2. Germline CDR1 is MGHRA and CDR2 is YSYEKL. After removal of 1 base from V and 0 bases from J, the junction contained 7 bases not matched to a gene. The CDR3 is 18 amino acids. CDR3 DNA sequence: TGCGCCAGCAGCCAAGTTAGCGGGGGGCTCCCTAGCACAGATACGCAGTATTTT. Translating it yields CASSQVSGGLPSTDTQYF.

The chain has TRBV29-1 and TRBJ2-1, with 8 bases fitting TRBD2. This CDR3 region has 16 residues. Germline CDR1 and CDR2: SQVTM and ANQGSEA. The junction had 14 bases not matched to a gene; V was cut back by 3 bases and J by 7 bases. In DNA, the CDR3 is TGCAGCGTTGAGAATCCTGTGGGAACTAGCGGTAATGAGCAGTTCTTC. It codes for CSVENPVGTSGNEQFF.

The DNA for the CDR3 is TGTGCCAGCAGCTTAGGTTGGGGGGATAACACTGAAGCTTTCTTT. Its protein is CASSLGWGDNTEAFF. This rearrangement joins TRBV7-6 to TRBJ1-1; a weak D match, TRBD1 (5 bases). This CDR3 has 15 residues. Trimming shortened V by 1 base and J by 2 bases, and 11 bases separated the two germline ends. Germline CDR1 SGHVS, CDR2 FNYEAQ.

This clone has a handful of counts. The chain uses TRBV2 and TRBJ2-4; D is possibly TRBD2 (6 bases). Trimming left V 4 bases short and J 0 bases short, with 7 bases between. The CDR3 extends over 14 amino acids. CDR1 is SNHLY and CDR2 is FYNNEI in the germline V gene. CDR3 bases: TGTGCCAGCAGTGTGGGACTAGCCAAAAACATTCAGTACTTC. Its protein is CASSVGLAKNIQYF. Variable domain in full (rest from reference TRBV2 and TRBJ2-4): EPEVTQTPSHQVTQMGQEVILRCVPISNHLYFYWYRQILGQKVEFLVSFYNNEISEKSEIFDDQFSVERPDGSNFTLKIRSTKLEDSAMYFCASSVGLAKNIQYFGAGTRLSVL.

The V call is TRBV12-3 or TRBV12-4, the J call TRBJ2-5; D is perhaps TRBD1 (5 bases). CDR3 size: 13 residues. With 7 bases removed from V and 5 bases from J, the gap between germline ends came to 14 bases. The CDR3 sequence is CASNAGPRETQYF. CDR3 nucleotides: TGTGCCAGCAATGCAGGGCCTAGGGAGACCCAGTACTTC.

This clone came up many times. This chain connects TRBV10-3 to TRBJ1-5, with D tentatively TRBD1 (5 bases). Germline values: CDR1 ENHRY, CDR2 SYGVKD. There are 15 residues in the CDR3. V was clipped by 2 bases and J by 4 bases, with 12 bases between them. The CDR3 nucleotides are TGTGCCATCAGTGAGGGGCAGGGCTCTAATCAGCCCCAGCATTTT. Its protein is CAISEGQGSNQPQHF.

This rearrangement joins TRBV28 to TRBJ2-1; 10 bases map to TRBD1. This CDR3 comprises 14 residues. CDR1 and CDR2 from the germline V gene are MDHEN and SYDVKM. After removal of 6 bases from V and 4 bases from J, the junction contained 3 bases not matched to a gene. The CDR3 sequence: CASSGTGVYNEQFF. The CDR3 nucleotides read TGTGCCAGCAGCGGGACAGGGGTTTACAATGAGCAGTTCTTC.

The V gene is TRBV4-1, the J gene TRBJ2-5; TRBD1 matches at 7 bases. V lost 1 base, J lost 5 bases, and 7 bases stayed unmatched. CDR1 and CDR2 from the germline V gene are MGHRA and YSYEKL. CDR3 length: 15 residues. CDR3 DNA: TGCGCCAGCAGCCAAGCCCCGGCCAGGGGGGAGACCCAGTACTTC. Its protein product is CASSQAPARGETQYF.

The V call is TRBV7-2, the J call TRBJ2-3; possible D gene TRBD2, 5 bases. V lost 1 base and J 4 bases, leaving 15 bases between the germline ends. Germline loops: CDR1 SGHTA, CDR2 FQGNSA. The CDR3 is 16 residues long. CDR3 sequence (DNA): TGTGCCAGCAGCTTAGGGCCGTCCAGCGGTGCAGATACGCAGTATTTT. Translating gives CASSLGPSSGADTQYF.

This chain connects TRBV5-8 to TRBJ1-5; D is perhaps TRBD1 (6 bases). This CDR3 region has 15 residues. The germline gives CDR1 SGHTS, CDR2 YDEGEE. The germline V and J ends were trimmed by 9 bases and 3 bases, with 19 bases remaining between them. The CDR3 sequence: CATATETGFNQPQHF. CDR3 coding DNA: TGTGCCACCGCGACTGAGACAGGCTTCAATCAGCCCCAGCATTTT.

The CDR3 DNA follows: TGCGCCAGCAGGGAGGGGGTCACGAACACTGAAGCTTTCTTT. It yields the protein CASREGVTNTEAFF. The J gene is TRBJ1-1, the V gene TRBV5-1; TRBD1 might be the D (6 bases). V lost 5 bases and J lost 1, with 12 bases in between. The CDR3 length is 14 residues. Per the germline V gene, CDR1 is SGHRS and CDR2 is YFSETQ.

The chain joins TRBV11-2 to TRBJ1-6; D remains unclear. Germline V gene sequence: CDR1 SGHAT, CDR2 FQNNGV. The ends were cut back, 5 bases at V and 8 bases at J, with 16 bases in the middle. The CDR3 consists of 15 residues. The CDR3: CASSNRPIEDSPLHF. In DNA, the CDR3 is TGTGCCAGCAGCAATCGACCGATAGAGGATTCACCCCTCCACTTT. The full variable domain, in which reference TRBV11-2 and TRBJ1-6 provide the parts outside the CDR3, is EAGVAQSPRYKIIEKRQSVAFWCNPISGHATLYWYQQILGQGPKLLIQFQNNGVVDDSQLPKDRFSAERLKGVDSTLKIQPAKLEDSAVYLCASSNRPIEDSPLHFGNGTRLTVT.

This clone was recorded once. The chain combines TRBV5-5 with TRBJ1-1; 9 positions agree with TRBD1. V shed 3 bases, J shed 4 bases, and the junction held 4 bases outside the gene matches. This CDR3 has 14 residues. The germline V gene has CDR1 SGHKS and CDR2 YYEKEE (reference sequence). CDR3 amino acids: CASSWDRVSTEAFF. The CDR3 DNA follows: TGTGCCAGCAGCTGGGACAGGGTGAGCACTGAAGCTTTCTTT.

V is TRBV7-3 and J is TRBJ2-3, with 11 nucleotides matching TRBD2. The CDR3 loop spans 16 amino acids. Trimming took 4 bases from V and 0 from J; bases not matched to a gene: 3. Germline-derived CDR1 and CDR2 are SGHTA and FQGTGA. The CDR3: CASSSVAGGSTDTQYF. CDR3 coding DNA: TGTGCCAGCAGCTCCGTAGCGGGAGGGAGCACAGATACGCAGTATTTT. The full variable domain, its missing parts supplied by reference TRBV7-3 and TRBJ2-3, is GAGVSQTPSNKVTEKGKYVELRCDPISGHTALYWYRQSLGQGPEFLIYFQGTGAADDSGLPNDRFFAVRPEGSVSTLKIQRTERGDSAVYLCASSSVAGGSTDTQYFGPGTRLTVL.

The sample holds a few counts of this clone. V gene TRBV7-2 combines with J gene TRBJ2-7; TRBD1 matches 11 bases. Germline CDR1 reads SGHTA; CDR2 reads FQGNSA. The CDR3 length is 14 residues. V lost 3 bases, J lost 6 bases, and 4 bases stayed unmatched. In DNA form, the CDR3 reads TGTGCCAGCAGCTTGGACAGGGGGCGCCGCGAGCAGTACTTC. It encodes CASSLDRGRREQYF.

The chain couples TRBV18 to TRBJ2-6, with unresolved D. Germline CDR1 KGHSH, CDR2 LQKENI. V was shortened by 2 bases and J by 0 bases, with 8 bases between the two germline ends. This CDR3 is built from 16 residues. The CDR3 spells CASSPNSHSGANVLTF. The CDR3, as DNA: TGTGCCAGCTCACCAAACTCGCACTCTGGGGCCAACGTCCTGACTTTC. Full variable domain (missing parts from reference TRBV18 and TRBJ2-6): NAGVMQNPRHLVRRRGQEARLRCSPMKGHSHVYWYRQLPEEGLKFMVYLQKENIIDESGMPKERFSAEFPKEGPSILRIQQVVRGDSAAYFCASSPNSHSGANVLTFGAGSRLTVL.

CDR3 sequence: CAWRGRVTGTLATGNTIYF. Here the CDR3 DNA reads TGTGCCTGGAGGGGCCGTGTCACCGGGACACTAGCTACTGGAAACACCATATATTTT. The chain employs TRBV30 and TRBJ1-3; weak D call: TRBD1 (6 bases). V gave up 3 bases and J gave up 2 bases, with 26 bases separating them. CDR1 and CDR2 (germline): GTSNPN, SVGIG (reference sequence). CDR3 length: 19 residues.

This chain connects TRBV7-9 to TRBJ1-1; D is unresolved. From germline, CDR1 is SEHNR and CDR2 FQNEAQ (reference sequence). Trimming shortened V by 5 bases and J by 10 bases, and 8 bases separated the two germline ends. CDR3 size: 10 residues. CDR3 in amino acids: CASSTEIAFF. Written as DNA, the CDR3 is TGTGCCAGCAGCACCGAGATAGCTTTCTTT.

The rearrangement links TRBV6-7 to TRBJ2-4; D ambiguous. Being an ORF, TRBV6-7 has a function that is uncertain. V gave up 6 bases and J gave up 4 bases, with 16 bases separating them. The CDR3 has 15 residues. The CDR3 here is CASSPGDCGKNIQYF. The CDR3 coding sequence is TGTGCCAGCAGCCCCGGTGATTGTGGAAAAAACATTCAGTACTTC.

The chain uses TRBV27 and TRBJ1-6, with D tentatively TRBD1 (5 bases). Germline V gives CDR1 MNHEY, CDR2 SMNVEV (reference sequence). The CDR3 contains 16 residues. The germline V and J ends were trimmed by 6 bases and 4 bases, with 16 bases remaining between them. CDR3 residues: CASRPPGDLYNSPLHF. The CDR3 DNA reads TGTGCCAGCAGACCCCCCGGGGACCTGTATAATTCACCCCTCCACTTT.

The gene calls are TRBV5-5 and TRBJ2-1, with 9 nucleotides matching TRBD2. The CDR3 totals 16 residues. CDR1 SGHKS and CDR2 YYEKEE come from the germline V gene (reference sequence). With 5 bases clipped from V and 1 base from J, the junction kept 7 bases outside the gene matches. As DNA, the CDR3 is TGTGCCAGCAGGTCTAGCGGGACGGGGTCCTACAATGAGCAGTTCTTC. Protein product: CASRSSGTGSYNEQFF.

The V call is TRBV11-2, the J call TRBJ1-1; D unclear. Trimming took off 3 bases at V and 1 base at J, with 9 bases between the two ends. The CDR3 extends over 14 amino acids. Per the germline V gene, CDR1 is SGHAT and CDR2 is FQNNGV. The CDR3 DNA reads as TGTGCCAGCAGCTTCAACGTAGCGAACACTGAAGCTTTCTTT. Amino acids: CASSFNVANTEAFF.

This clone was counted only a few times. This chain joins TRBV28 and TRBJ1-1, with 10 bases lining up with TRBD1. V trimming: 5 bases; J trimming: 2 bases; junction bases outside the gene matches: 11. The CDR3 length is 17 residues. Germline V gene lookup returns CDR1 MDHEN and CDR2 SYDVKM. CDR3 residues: CASSQEPRDRGNTEAFF. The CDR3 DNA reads TGTGCCAGCAGTCAGGAACCCCGGGACAGGGGAAACACTGAAGCTTTCTTT.

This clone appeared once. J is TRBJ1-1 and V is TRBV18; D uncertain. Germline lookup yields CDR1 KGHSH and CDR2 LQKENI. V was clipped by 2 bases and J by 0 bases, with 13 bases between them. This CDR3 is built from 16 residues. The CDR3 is CASSPSGQLVNTEAFF. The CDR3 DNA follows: TGTGCCAGCTCACCATCCGGCCAGCTAGTGAACACTGAAGCTTTCTTT.

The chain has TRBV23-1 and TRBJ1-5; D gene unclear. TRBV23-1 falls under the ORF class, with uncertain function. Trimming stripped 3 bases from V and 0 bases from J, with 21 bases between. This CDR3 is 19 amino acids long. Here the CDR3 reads CASSQLRRFQDLSNQPQHF. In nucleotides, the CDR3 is TGCGCCAGCAGTCAGCTGCGCCGATTTCAGGATCTTAGCAATCAGCCCCAGCATTTT.

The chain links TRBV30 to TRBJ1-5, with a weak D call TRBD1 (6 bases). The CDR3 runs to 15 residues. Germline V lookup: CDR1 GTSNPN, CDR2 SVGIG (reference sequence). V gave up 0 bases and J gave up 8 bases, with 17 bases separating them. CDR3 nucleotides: TGTGCCTGGAGTGTAACTGGACAGAGACGTGAGCCCCAGCATTTT. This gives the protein CAWSVTGQRREPQHF.